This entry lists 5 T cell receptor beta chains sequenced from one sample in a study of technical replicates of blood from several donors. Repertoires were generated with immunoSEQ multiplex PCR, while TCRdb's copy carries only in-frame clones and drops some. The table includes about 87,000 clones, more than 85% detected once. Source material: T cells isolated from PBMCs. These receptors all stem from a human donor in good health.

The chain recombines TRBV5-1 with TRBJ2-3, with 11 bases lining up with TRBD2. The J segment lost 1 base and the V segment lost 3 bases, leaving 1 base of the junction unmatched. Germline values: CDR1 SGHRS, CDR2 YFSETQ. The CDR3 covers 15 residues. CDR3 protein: CASSYSGRGTDTQYF. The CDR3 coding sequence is TGCGCCAGCAGCTATAGCGGGAGGGGCACAGATACGCAGTATTTT.

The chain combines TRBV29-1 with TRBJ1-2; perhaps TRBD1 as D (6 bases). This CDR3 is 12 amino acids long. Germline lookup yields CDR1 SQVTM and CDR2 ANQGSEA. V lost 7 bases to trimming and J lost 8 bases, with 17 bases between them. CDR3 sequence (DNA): TGCAGCGCTTCAGGGGATTCTGGGGGCTACACCTTC. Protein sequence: CSASGDSGGYTF.

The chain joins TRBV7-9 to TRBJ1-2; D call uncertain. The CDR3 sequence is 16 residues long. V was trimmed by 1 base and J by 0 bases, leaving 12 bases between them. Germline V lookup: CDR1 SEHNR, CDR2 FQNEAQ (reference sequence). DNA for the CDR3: TGTGCCAGCAGCTTAGGGGCAGACCCTACTAACTATGGCTACACCTTC. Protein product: CASSLGADPTNYGYTF.

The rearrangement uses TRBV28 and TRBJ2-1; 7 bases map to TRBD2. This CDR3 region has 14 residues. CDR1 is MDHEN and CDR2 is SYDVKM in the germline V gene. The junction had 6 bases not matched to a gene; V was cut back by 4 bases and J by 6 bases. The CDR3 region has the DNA TGTGCCAGCAGTTATGTTTGGACTAGCAATGAGCAGTTCTTC. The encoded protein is CASSYVWTSNEQFF.

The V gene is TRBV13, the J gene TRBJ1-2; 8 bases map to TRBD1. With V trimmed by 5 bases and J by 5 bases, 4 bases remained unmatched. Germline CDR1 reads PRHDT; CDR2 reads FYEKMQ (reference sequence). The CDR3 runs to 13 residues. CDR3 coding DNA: TGTGCCAGCAGCCAAGACAGGGGATATGGCTACACCTTC. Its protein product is CASSQDRGYGYTF.